The clone carrying this T cell receptor beta chain was found a few times. These data belong to a study of blood T cell repertoires in COVID-19. As for the study in general: Sites across the United States, Italy and Spain contributed samples from acute and convalescent COVID-19.

The method was immunoSEQ multiplex PCR; TCRdb's version includes in-frame clones alone and lacks a portion of them. The sample contains approximately 300,000 clones, 90% of which appear only once. Sequenced: peripheral blood. The clonotype originates from a middle-aged woman with COVID-19, enrolled during active disease.

The CDR3: CASTSHSQGGEQFF. Written as DNA, the CDR3 is TGTGCCAGCACTTCTCATTCACAGGGCGGTGAGCAGTTCTTC. The V call is TRBV28, the J call TRBJ2-1, with TRBD1 as a possible D gene (6 bases). CDR3 length equals 14 residues. The V gene's germline CDR1 is MDHEN and CDR2 SYDVKM. V was clipped by 7 bases and J by 9 bases, with 19 bases between them.